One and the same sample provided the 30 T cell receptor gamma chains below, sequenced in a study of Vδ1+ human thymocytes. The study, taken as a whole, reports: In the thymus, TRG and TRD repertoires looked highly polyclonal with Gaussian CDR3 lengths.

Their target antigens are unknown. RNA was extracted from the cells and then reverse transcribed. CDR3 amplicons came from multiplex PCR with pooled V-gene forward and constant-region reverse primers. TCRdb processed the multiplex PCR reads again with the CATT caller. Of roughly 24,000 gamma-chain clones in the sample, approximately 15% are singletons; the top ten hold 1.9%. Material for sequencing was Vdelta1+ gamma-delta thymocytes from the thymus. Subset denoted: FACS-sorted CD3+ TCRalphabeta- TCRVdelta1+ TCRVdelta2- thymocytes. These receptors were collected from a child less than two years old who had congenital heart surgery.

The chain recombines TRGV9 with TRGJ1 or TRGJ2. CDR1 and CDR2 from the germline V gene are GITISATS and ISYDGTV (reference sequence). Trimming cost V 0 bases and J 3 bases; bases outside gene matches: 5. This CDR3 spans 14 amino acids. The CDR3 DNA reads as TGTGCCTTGTGGGAGGTGGCCCTTTATTATAAGAAACTCTTT. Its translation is CALWEVALYYKKLF.

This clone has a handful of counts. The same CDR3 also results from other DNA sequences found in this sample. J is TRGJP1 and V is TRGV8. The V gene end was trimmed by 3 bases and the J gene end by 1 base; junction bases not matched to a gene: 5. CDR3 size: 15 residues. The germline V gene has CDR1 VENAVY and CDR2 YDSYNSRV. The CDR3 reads CATWDRLTTGWFKIF. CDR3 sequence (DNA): TGTGCCACCTGGGATCGGCTTACCACTGGTTGGTTCAAGATATTT.

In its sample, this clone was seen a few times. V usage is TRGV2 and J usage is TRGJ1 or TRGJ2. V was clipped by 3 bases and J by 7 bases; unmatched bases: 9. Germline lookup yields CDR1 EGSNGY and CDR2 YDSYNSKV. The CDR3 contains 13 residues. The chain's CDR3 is CATWDRPGYKKLF. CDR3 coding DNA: TGTGCCACCTGGGACCGTCCCGGATATAAGAAACTCTTT.

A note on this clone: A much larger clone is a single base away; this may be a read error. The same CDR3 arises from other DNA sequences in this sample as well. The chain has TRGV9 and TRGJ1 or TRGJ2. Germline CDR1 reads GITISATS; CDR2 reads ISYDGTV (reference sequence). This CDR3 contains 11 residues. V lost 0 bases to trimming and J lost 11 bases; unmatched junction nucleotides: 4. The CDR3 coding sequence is TGTGCCTTGTGGGAGGTGCATGAGAAACTCTTT. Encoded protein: CALWEVHEKLF.

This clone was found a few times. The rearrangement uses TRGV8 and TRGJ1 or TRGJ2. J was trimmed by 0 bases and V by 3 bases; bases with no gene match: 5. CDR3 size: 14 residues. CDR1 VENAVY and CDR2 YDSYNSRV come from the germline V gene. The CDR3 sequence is CATWDLENYYKKLF. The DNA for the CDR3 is TGTGCCACCTGGGATTTGGAGAATTATTATAAGAAACTCTTT.

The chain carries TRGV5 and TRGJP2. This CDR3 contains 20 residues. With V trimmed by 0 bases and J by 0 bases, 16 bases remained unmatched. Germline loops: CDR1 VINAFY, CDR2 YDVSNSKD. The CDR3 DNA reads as TGTGCCACCTGGGACAGGTTCCCTGAAAACCCATATAGTAGTGATTGGATCAAGACGTTT. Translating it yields CATWDRFPENPYSSDWIKTF.

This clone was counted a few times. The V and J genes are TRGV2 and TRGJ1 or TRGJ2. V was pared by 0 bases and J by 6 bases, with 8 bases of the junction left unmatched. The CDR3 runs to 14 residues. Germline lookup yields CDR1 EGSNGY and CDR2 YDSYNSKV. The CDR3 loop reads CATWDGRHGYKKLF. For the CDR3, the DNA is TGTGCCACCTGGGACGGGCGTCATGGTTATAAGAAACTCTTT.

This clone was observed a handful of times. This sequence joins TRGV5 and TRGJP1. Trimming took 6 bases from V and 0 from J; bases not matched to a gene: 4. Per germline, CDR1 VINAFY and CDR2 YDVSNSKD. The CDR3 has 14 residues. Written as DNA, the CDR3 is TGTGCCACCTGGCTGAATACCACTGGTTGGTTCAAGATATTT. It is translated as CATWLNTTGWFKIF.

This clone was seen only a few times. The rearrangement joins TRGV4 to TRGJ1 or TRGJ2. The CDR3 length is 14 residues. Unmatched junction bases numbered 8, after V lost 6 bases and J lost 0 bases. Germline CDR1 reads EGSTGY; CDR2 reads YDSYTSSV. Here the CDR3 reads CATWNDPNYYKKLF. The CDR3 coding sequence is TGTGCCACCTGGAATGACCCGAATTATTATAAGAAACTCTTT.

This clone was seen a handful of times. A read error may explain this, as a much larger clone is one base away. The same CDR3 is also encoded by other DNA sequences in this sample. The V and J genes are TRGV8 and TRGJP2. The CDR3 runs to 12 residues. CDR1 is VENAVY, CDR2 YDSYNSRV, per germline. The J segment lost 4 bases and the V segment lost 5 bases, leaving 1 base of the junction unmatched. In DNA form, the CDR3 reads TGTGCCACCTGGGTTAGTGATTGGATCAAGACGTTT. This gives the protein CATWVSDWIKTF.

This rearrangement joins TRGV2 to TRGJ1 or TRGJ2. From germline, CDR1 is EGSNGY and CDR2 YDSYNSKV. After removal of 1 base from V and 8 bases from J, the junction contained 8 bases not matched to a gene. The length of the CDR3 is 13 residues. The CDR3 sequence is CATWDGDTNKKLF. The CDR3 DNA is TGTGCCACCTGGGACGGAGATACAAATAAGAAACTCTTT.

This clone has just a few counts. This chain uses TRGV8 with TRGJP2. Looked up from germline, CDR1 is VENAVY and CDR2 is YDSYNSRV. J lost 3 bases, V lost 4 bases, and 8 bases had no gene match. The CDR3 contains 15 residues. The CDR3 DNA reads TGTGCCACCTGGGAGGTTGTGTGTAGTGATTGGATCAAGACGTTT. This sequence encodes CATWEVVCSDWIKTF.

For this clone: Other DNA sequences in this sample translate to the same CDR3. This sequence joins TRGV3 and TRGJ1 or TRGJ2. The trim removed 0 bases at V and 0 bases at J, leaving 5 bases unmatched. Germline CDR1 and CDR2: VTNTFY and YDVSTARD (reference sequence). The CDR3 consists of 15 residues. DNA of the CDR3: TGTGCCACCTGGGACAGGCCCCTGAATTATTATAAGAAACTCTTT. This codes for CATWDRPLNYYKKLF.

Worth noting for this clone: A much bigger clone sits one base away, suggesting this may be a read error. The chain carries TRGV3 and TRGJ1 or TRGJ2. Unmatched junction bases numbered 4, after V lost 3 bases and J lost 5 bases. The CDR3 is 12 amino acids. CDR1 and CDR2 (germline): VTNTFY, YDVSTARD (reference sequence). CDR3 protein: CATWDSDYKKLF. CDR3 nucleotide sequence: TGTGCCACCTGGGACTCTGATTATAAGAAACTCTTT.

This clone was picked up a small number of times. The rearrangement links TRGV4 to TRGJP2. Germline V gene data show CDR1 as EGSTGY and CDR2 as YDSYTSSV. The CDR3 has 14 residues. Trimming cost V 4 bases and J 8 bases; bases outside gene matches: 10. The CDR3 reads CATWDPSGDWIKTF. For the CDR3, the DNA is TGTGCCACCTGGGACCCGAGCGGGGATTGGATCAAGACGTTT.

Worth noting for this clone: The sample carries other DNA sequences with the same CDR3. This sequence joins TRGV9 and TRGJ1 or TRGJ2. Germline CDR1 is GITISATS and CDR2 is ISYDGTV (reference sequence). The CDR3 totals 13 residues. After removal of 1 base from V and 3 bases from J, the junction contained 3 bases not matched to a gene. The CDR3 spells CALWEVFYYKKLF. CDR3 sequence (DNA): TGTGCCTTGTGGGAGGTTTTTTATTATAAGAAACTCTTT.

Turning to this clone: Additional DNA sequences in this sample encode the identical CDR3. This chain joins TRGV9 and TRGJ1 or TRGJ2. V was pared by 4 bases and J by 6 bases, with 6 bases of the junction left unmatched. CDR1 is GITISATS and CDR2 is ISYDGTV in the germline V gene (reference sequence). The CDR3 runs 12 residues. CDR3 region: CALWEGGYKKLF. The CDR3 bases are TGTGCCTTGTGGGAAGGGGGTTATAAGAAACTCTTT.

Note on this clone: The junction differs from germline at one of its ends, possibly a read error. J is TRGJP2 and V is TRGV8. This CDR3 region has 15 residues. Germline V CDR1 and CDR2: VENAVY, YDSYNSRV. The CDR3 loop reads CATWDWLYGDWVKTF. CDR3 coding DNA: TGTGCCACCTGGGATTGGTTATACGGTGATTGGGTCAAGACGTTT.

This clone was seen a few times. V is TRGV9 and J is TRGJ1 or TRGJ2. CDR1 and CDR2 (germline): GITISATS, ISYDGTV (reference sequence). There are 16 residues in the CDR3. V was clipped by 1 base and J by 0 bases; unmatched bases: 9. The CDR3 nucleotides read TGTGCCTTGTGGGAGGTTCACAATTCGAATTATTATAAGAAACTCTTT. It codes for CALWEVHNSNYYKKLF.

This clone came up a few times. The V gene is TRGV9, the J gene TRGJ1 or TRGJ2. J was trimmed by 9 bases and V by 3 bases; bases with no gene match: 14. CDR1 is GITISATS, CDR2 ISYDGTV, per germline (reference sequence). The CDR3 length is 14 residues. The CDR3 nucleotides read TGTGCCTTGTGGGAGCCTCCTTCAAACCTTAAGAAACTCTTT. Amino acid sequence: CALWEPPSNLKKLF.

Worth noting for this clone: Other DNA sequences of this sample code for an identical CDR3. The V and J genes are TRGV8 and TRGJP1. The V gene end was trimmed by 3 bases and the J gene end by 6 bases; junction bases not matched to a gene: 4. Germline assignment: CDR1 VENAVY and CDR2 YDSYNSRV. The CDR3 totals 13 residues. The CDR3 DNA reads TGTGCCACCTGGGATGTTCCTGGTTGGTTCAAGATATTT. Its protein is CATWDVPGWFKIF.

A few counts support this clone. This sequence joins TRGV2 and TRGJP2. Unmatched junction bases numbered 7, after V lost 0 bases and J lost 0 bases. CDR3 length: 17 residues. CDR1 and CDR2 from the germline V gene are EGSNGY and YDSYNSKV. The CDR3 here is CATWDGPNHSSDWIKTF. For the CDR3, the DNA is TGTGCCACCTGGGACGGGCCTAACCATAGTAGTGATTGGATCAAGACGTTT.

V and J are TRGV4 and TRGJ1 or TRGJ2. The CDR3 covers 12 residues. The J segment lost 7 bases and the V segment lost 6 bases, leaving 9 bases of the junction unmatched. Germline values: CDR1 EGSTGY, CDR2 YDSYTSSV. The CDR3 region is CATWNENYKKLF. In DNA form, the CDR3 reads TGTGCCACCTGGAATGAGAACTATAAGAAACTCTTT.

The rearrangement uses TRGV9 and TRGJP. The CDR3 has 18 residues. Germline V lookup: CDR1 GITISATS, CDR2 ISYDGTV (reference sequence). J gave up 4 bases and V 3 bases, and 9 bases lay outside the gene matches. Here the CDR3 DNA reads TGTGCCTTGTGGGAGACGCACCCCCAAGAGTTGGGCAAAAAAATCAAGGTATTT. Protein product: CALWETHPQELGKKIKVF.

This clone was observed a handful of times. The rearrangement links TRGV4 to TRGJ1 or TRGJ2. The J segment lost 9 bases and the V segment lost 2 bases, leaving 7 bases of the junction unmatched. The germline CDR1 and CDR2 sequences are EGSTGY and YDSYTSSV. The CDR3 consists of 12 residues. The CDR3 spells CATWDVRSKKLF. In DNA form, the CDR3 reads TGTGCCACCTGGGATGTGAGGTCTAAGAAACTCTTT.

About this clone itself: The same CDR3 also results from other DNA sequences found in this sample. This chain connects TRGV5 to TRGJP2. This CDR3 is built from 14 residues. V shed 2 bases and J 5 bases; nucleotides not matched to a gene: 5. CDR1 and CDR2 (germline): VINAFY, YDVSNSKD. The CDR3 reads CATWDISSDWIKTF. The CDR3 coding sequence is TGTGCCACCTGGGACATCTCGAGTGATTGGATCAAGACGTTT.

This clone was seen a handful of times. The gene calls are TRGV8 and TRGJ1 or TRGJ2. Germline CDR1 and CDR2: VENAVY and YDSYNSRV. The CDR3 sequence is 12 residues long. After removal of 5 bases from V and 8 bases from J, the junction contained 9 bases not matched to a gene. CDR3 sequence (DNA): TGTGCCACCTGGGTTTACTTTCATAAGAAACTCTTT. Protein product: CATWVYFHKKLF.

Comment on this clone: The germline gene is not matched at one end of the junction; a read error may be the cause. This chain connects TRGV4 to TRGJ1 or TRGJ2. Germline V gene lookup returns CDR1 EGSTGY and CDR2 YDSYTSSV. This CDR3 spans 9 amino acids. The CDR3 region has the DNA TGCGCCTTTCAATCAGGGGGTCTCTTT. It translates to CAFQSGGLF.

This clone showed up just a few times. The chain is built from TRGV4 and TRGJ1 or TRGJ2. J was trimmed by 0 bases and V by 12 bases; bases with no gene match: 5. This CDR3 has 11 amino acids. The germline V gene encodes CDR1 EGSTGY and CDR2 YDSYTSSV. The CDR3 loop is CAPLNYYKKLF. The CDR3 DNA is TGTGCCCCACTGAATTATTATAAGAAACTCTTT.

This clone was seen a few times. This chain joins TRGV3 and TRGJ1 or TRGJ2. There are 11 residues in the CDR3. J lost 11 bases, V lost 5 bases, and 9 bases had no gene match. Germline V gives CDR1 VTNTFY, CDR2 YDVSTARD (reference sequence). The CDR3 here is CATWATSEKLF. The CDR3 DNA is TGTGCCACCTGGGCCACCTCGGAGAAACTCTTT.